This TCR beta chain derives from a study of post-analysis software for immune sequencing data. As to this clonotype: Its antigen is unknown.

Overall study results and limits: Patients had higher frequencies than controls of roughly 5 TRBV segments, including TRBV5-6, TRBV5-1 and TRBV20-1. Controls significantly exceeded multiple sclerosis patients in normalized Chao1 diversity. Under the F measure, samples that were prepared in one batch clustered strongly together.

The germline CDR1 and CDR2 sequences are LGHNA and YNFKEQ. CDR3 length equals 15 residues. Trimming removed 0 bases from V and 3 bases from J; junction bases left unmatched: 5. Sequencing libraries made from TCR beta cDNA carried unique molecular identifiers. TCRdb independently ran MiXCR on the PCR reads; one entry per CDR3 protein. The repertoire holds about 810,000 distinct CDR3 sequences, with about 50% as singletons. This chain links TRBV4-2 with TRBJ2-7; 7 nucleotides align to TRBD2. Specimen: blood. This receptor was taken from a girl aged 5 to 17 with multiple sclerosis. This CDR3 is CASSQELRGDYEQYF. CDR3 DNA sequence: TGTGCCAGCAGCCAAGAATTACGGGGGGACTACGAGCAGTACTTC.